These T cell receptor beta chains were read from a single sample in a study of blood T cell repertoires in COVID-19. TCRdb's copy holds only in-frame clones and misses some; the assay was immunoSEQ multiplex PCR. The table includes around 250,000 clones, around 84% detected once. The sequenced sample was PBMCs or T cells enriched from blood (not recorded which). The source of these receptors is a man in his forties who had been exposed to COVID-19. CDR3s leave out the opening cysteine and the closing phenylalanine or tryptophan. Fields, in order: D gene, V gene, CDR3 protein. A D gene is named only where the DNA matches it firmly.

d_call: TRBD1; v_call: TRBV2; cdr3_aa: ASRKFRDRALGNEKLF
d_call: .; v_call: TRBV5-4; cdr3_aa: ASSLAGGGGEF
d_call: TRBD1; v_call: TRBV5-1; cdr3_aa: ASSLGTGGPETQY
d_call: TRBD1; v_call: TRBV11-3; cdr3_aa: ASSRDRVGYT
d_call: TRBD1; v_call: TRBV10-1; cdr3_aa: ASQQGWSGYT
d_call: TRBD1; v_call: TRBV16; cdr3_aa: ASSPAGTGPSEQY
d_call: TRBD2; v_call: TRBV27; cdr3_aa: ASSLSRTSFYEQY
d_call: .; v_call: TRBV7-9; cdr3_aa: ASSLLYGYT
d_call: TRBD2; v_call: TRBV3-1/TRBV3-2; cdr3_aa: ASRPSGGSYNEQF
d_call: .; v_call: TRBV3-1/TRBV3-2; cdr3_aa: ASSQERDGAYEQY
d_call: TRBD1; v_call: TRBV19; cdr3_aa: ASTDRSNYGYT
d_call: .; v_call: TRBV6-5; cdr3_aa: ASSYSRGPNTEAF
d_call: .; v_call: TRBV4-1; cdr3_aa: ASSQGLISYGYT
d_call: TRBD2; v_call: TRBV5-1; cdr3_aa: ASSSLLAGGHSTDTQY
d_call: TRBD1; v_call: TRBV15; cdr3_aa: ATSSDRDSSYEQY
d_call: .; v_call: TRBV12-3/TRBV12-4; cdr3_aa: ASSRQTDTQY
d_call: .; v_call: TRBV1; cdr3_aa: TSSHALENTEAF
d_call: .; v_call: TRBV7-9; cdr3_aa: ASSVQGNTYEQY
d_call: .; v_call: TRBV6-5; cdr3_aa: ASSSRVWTLDGYT
d_call: TRBD1; v_call: TRBV4-1; cdr3_aa: ASSLQPSGTGGEKLF
d_call: .; v_call: TRBV24-1; cdr3_aa: ATSDSYVLAGGELF
d_call: TRBD2; v_call: TRBV28; cdr3_aa: ASSLAGDVNIQY
d_call: TRBD1; v_call: TRBV19; cdr3_aa: ASTPDRGYKPQH
d_call: TRBD1; v_call: TRBV24-1; cdr3_aa: ATQPLTGLNTEAF